Below are 21 T cell receptor beta chains sequenced from a single sample in a study of blood T cell repertoires in COVID-19. Sequencing used immunoSEQ multiplex PCR; TCRdb keeps in-frame clones, though not all of them. The profile covers some 180,000 clones, with roughly 79% appearing a single time and 11% taken by the ten largest. The sample was peripheral blood. The receptors were sampled from a woman aged 40 to 50 with COVID-19, enrolled during active disease.

V usage is TRBV27 and J usage is TRBJ2-4; TRBD1 agrees at 7 bases. The CDR3 has 14 residues. V lost 5 bases, J lost 1 base, and 2 bases stayed unmatched. Germline V gene data show CDR1 as MNHEY and CDR2 as SMNVEV (reference sequence). The CDR3 loop reads CASSVQGAKNIQYF. CDR3 nucleotides: TGTGCCAGCAGTGTACAGGGGGCCAAAAACATTCAGTACTTC.

This chain uses TRBV7-3 with TRBJ2-5; 11 bases are a match to TRBD1. The CDR3 covers 15 residues. V dropped 5 bases and J dropped 5; count of bases not matched to a gene: 7. CDR1 is SGHTA and CDR2 is FQGTGA in the germline V gene. The CDR3 region is CASSPGQGAKETQYF. CDR3 bases: TGTGCCAGCAGCCCAGGACAGGGGGCAAAGGAGACCCAGTACTTC. Full variable domain (remainder filled in from reference TRBV7-3 and TRBJ2-5): GAGVSQTPSNKVTEKGKYVELRCDPISGHTALYWYRQSLGQGPEFLIYFQGTGAADDSGLPNDRFFAVRPEGSVSTLKIQRTERGDSAVYLCASSPGQGAKETQYFGPGTRLLVL.

The chain recombines TRBV28 with TRBJ2-7; TRBD1 is a possible D gene (6 bases). Trimming removed 5 bases from V and 7 bases from J, with 21 bases in between. This CDR3 comprises 15 residues. Germline CDR1 reads MDHEN; CDR2 reads SYDVKM. The CDR3: CASSPRRDTNWEQYF. The CDR3 DNA reads TGTGCCAGCAGTCCGAGACGGGACACCAATTGGGAGCAGTACTTC.

The chain combines TRBV28 with TRBJ2-2, with D maybe TRBD1 (6 bases). The germline CDR1 and CDR2 sequences are MDHEN and SYDVKM. The ends were cut back, 3 bases at V and 8 bases at J, with 16 bases in the middle. This CDR3 spans 15 amino acids. The CDR3: CASSLATGPGGELFF. Here the CDR3 DNA reads TGTGCCAGCAGTTTGGCAACAGGGCCGGGGGGGGAGCTGTTTTTT.

The J gene is TRBJ2-7, the V gene TRBV20-1, with TRBD2 as a possible D gene (5 bases). The germline V and J ends were trimmed by 2 bases and 7 bases, with 9 bases remaining between them. CDR3 length equals 11 residues. Germline lookup yields CDR1 DFQATT and CDR2 SNEGSKA (reference sequence). CDR3 in amino acids: CSARKGREQYV. The CDR3 region has the DNA TGCAGTGCTAGAAAAGGGAGAGAGCAGTACGTC.

This chain connects TRBV28 to TRBJ2-4; D is unclear. The CDR3 sequence is 15 residues long. V gave up 3 bases and J gave up 0 bases, with 9 bases separating them. Germline values: CDR1 MDHEN, CDR2 SYDVKM. CDR3: CASSLPSLAKNIQYF. The CDR3 DNA reads as TGTGCCAGCAGTTTGCCTTCACTAGCCAAAAACATTCAGTACTTC.

This clone was detected only once. The chain recombines TRBV5-5 with TRBJ1-2; 7 bases fit TRBD1. This CDR3 has 15 amino acids. Trimming removed 3 bases from V and 2 bases from J; junction bases left unmatched: 7. Germline V gene data show CDR1 as SGHKS and CDR2 as YYEKEE (reference sequence). The CDR3 region is CASSSTPQGNYGYTF. In DNA, the CDR3 is TGTGCCAGCAGCTCAACACCACAGGGGAACTATGGCTACACCTTC.

This clone has a count of ten or more. The rearrangement links TRBV19 to TRBJ1-1, with D uncertain. This CDR3 region has 11 residues. CDR1 and CDR2 from the germline V gene are LNHDA and SQIVND (reference sequence). Trimming cost V 4 bases and J 4 bases, with 4 bases left between them. This CDR3 reads CASSTITEAFF. CDR3 sequence (DNA): TGTGCCAGTAGTACCATCACTGAAGCTTTCTTT.

This chain joins TRBV10-2 and TRBJ1-5, with D perhaps TRBD1 (6 bases). Germline-derived CDR1 and CDR2 are WSHSY and SAAADI. The CDR3 extends over 16 amino acids. Trimming shortened V by 3 bases and J by 2 bases, and 14 bases separated the two germline ends. CDR3 protein: CASSDRGFRGNQPQHF. CDR3 sequence (DNA): TGCGCCAGCAGTGATAGGGGGTTTCGGGGCAATCAGCCCCAGCATTTT.

This rearrangement joins TRBV9 to TRBJ1-6, with a tentative D call TRBD1 (5 bases). Looked up from germline, CDR1 is SGDLS and CDR2 is YYNGEE. This CDR3 is built from 15 residues. V gave up 3 bases and J gave up 5 bases, with 12 bases separating them. The chain's CDR3 is CASSAQTVHNSPLHF. CDR3 in DNA: TGTGCCAGCAGCGCACAGACAGTCCATAATTCACCCCTCCACTTT.

V gene TRBV19 combines with J gene TRBJ2-7; TRBD2 agrees at 12 bases. Germline V gene lookup returns CDR1 LNHDA and CDR2 SQIVND (reference sequence). The CDR3 spans 15 residues. V lost 6 bases to trimming and J lost 0 bases; unmatched junction nucleotides: 3. CDR3 DNA: TGTGCCAGTAGCCGGACTAGCGGGACCTCCTACGAGCAGTACTTC. It translates to CASSRTSGTSYEQYF.

This chain connects TRBV28 to TRBJ2-1, with TRBD2 as a possible D gene (6 bases). In germline, CDR1 is MDHEN, CDR2 SYDVKM. V lost 7 bases to trimming and J lost 2 bases, with 21 bases between them. The CDR3 spans 17 residues. The CDR3 spells CASNSKGPRGTYNEQFF. As DNA, the CDR3 is TGTGCCAGCAACTCTAAGGGACCCCGGGGGACCTACAATGAGCAGTTCTTC.

The chain links TRBV28 to TRBJ2-5; D may be TRBD1 (7 bases). Germline V CDR1 and CDR2: MDHEN, SYDVKM. The CDR3 has 16 residues. The V gene lost 7 bases and the J gene lost 3 bases, with 21 bases spanning the gap. Written as DNA, the CDR3 is TGTGCCAGCACCTCCAGGGGGAACGGGGGTGAAGAGACCCAGTACTTC. Translated, it gives CASTSRGNGGEETQYF.

V usage is TRBV5-6 and J usage is TRBJ2-1; 9 bases line up with TRBD2. Losses at the gene ends were 0 bases for V and 4 bases for J; bases not matched to a gene: 5. This CDR3 region has 16 residues. The germline gives CDR1 SGHDT, CDR2 YYEEEE. The CDR3 is CASSLDGGRAYNEQFF. The CDR3 region has the DNA TGTGCCAGCAGCTTGGATGGCGGGAGGGCGTACAATGAGCAGTTCTTC.

The chain recombines TRBV5-1 with TRBJ2-7; TRBD1 aligns across 8 bases. This CDR3 contains 13 residues. Germline V gene data show CDR1 as SGHRS and CDR2 as YFSETQ. The ends lost 1 base at V and 6 bases at J; junction bases unmatched: 3. CDR3 coding DNA: TGCGCCAGCAGCTTGACAGGGACAGGCGAGCAGTACGTC. Protein product: CASSLTGTGEQYV.

The chain has TRBV7-8 and TRBJ2-5, with 8 bases that match TRBD2. The germline CDR1 and CDR2 sequences are SGHVS and FQNEAQ. This CDR3 contains 17 residues. The trim removed 5 bases at V and 5 bases at J, leaving 16 bases unmatched. CDR3: CASSHRGGGGGGETQYF. In DNA form, the CDR3 reads TGTGCCAGCAGCCACCGGGGGGGCGGGGGCGGCGGGGAGACCCAGTACTTC.

This sequence joins TRBV4-1 and TRBJ2-1, with TRBD2 identical over 7 bases. With V trimmed by 1 base and J by 5 bases, 17 bases remained unmatched. Germline V gives CDR1 MGHRA, CDR2 YSYEKL. CDR3 length equals 19 residues. The CDR3 region has the DNA TGCGCCAGCAGCCAAGGGGGGGGTGAAAGGTCGGCTGCACACAATGAGCAGTTCTTC. This gives the protein CASSQGGGERSAAHNEQFF.

This chain connects TRBV6-4 to TRBJ1-6; TRBD1 matches at 7 bases. This CDR3 has 15 amino acids. The V segment lost 2 bases and the J segment 9 bases; nucleotides outside the gene matches: 7. CDR1 MRHNA and CDR2 SNTAGT come from the germline V gene. Written as DNA, the CDR3 is TGTGCCAGCAGTGACGAGGCCCGACAGGGTTCACCCCTCCACTTT. As protein: CASSDEARQGSPLHF.

The CDR3: CASTRDRGETQYF. DNA of the CDR3: TGTGCCAGTACACGGGACAGGGGAGAGACCCAGTACTTC. The gene calls are TRBV19 and TRBJ2-5; 10 bases agree with TRBD1. The CDR3 totals 13 residues. Germline lookup yields CDR1 LNHDA and CDR2 SQIVND (reference sequence). V was clipped by 7 bases and J by 4 bases; unmatched bases: 3.

Notes on this clone: A read error may account for a junction end that differs from germline. The chain is built from TRBV7-7 and TRBJ2-3; D perhaps matches TRBD1 (6 bases). Germline CDR1 is SSHAT and CDR2 is FNYEAQ (reference sequence). The CDR3 spans 16 residues. The DNA of the CDR3 is TGTGCTAGCAGCCCCATGGTGGGGGCCAGTGCAGATACGCAGTATTTT. Translating gives CASSPMVGASADTQYF. Full variable domain (rest looked up from reference TRBV7-7 and TRBJ2-3): GAGVSQSPRYKVTKRGQDVTLRCDPISSHATLYWYQQALGQGPEFLTYFNYEAQPDKSGLPSDRFSAERPEGSISTLTIQRTEQRDSAMYRCASSPMVGASADTQYFGPGTRLTVL.

The chain's CDR3 is CASSIDPRRDQPQHF. The CDR3 DNA sequence: TGTGCCAGTAGTATAGACCCGCGGAGGGATCAGCCCCAGCATTTT. The V and J genes are TRBV19 and TRBJ1-5, with D uncertain. CDR3 length: 15 residues. Trimming shortened V by 0 bases and J by 5 bases, and 11 bases separated the two germline ends. Germline-derived CDR1 and CDR2 are LNHDA and SQIVND (reference sequence).